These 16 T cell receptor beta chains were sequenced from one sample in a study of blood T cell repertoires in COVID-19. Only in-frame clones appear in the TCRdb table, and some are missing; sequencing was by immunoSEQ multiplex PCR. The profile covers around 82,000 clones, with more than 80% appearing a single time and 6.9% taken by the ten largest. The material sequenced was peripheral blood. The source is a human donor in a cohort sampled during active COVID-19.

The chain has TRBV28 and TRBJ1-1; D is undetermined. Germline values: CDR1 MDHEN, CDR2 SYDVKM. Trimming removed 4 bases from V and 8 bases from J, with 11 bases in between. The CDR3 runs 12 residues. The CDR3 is CASSYSGFEAFF. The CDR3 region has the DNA TGTGCCAGCAGTTACAGCGGCTTCGAAGCTTTCTTT.

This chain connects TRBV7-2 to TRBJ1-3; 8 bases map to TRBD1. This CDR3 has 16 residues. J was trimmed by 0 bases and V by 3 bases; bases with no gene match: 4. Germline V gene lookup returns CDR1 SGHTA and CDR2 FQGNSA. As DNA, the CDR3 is TGTGCCAGCAGCTTCGACAGGGGATTCTCTGGAAACACCATATATTTT. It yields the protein CASSFDRGFSGNTIYF.

CDR3 region: CASSRKGLAGSPETQYF. As DNA, the CDR3 is TGTGCCAGCAGCCGAAAAGGACTAGCGGGGTCCCCGGAGACCCAGTACTTC. The chain joins TRBV7-8 to TRBJ2-5, with 12 positions matching TRBD2. With 5 bases clipped from V and 5 bases from J, the junction kept 12 bases outside the gene matches. The CDR3 runs 17 residues. Germline lookup yields CDR1 SGHVS and CDR2 FQNEAQ.

The CDR3 sequence is CASSLGGGSGMTEAFF. The CDR3 DNA is TGTGCCAGCAGCTTGGGAGGAGGGTCGGGGATGACTGAAGCTTTCTTT. The V gene is TRBV5-5, the J gene TRBJ1-1, with unresolved D. Trimming removed 0 bases from V and 5 bases from J, with 17 bases in between. CDR3 length: 16 residues. The V gene's germline CDR1 is SGHKS and CDR2 YYEKEE (reference sequence).

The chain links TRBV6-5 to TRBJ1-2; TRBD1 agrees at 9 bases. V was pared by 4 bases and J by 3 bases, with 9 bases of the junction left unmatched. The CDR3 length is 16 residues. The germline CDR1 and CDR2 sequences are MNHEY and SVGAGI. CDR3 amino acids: CASSWEGRQGDYGYTF. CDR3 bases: TGTGCCAGCAGTTGGGAGGGCCGACAGGGGGACTATGGCTACACCTTC.

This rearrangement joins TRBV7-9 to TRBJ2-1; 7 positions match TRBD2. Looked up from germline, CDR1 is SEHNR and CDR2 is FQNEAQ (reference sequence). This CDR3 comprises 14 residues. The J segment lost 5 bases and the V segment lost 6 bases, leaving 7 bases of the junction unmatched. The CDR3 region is CASRPGGRHNEQFF. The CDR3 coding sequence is TGTGCCAGCAGACCGGGGGGACGGCACAATGAGCAGTTCTTC.

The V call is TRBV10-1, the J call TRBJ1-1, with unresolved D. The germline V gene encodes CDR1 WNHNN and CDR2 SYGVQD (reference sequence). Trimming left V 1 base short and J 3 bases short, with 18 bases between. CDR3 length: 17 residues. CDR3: CASSELKTPGGDTEAFF. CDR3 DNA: TGCGCCAGCAGTGAGTTGAAGACCCCCGGAGGTGACACTGAAGCTTTCTTT.

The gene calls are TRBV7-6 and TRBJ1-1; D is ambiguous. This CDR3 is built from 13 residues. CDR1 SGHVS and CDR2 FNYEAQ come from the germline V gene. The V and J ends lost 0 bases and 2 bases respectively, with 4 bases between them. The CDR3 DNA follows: TGTGCCAGCAGCTTAGCGGCTAACACTGAAGCTTTCTTT. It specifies CASSLAANTEAFF.

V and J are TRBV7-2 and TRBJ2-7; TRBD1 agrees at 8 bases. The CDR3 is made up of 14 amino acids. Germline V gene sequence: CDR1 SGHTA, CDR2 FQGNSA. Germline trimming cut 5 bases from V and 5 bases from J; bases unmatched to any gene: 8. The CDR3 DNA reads TGTGCCAGCAGCCCTGGACAGGGCGGTGACGAGCAGTACTTC. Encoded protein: CASSPGQGGDEQYF.

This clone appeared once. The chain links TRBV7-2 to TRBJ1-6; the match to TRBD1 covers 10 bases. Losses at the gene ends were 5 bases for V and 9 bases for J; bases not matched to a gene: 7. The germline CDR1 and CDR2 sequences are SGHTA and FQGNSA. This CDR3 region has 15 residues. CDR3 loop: CASSRQTGGVSPLHF. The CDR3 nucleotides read TGTGCCAGCAGCCGCCAGACAGGGGGCGTTTCACCCCTCCACTTT.

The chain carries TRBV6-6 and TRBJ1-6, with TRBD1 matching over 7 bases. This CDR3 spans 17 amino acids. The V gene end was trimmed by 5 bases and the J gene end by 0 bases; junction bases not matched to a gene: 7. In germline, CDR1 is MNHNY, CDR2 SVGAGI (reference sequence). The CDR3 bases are TGTGCCAGCAGTCAGAACAGGGGTAGCTCCTATAATTCACCCCTCCACTTT. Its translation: CASSQNRGSSYNSPLHF.

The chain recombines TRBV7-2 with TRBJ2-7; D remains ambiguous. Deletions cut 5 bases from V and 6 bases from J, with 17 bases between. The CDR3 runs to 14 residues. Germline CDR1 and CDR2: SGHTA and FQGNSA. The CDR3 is CASSVSPSSSEQYF. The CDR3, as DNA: TGTGCCAGCAGCGTTAGCCCTTCATCCAGCGAGCAGTACTTC. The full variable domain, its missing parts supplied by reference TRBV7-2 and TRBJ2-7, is GAGVSQSPSNKVTEKGKDVELRCDPISGHTALYWYRQSLGQGLEFLIYFQGNSAPDKSGLPSDRFSAERTGGSVSTLTIQRTQQEDSAVYLCASSVSPSSSEQYFGPGTRLTVT.

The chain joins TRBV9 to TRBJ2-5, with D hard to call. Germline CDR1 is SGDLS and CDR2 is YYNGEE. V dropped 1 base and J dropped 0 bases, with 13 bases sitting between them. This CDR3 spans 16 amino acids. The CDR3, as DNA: TGTGCCAGCAGCGTATCACCCCTAAATAACCAAGAGACCCAGTACTTC. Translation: CASSVSPLNNQETQYF. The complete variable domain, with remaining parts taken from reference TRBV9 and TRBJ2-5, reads DSGVTQTPKHLITATGQRVTLRCSPRSGDLSVYWYQQSLDQGLQFLIQYYNGEERAKGNILERFSAQQFPDLHSELNLSSLELGDSALYFCASSVSPLNNQETQYFGPGTRLLVL.

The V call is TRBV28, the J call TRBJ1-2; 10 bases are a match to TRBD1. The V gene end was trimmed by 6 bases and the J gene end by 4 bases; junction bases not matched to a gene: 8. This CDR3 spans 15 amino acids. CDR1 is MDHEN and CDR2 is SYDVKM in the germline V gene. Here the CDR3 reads CASSSTRTGGYGYTF. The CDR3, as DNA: TGTGCCAGCAGCAGCACCCGGACAGGGGGCTATGGCTACACCTTC.

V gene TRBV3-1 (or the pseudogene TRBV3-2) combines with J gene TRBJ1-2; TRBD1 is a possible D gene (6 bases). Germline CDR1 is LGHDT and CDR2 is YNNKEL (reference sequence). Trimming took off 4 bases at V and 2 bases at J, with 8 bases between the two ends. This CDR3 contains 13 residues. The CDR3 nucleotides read TGTGCCAGCAGCCTCGGGACAAACTATGGCTACACCTTC. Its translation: CASSLGTNYGYTF.

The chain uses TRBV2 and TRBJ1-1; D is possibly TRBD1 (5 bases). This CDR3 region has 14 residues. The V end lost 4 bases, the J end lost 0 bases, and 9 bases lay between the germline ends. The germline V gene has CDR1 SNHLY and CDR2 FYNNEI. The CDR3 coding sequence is TGTGCCAGCAGTGTCTCGACAGTGAACACTGAAGCTTTCTTT. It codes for CASSVSTVNTEAFF.